This record looks at one T cell receptor (beta chain) sequence and its context. Its target is unknown. One base away lies a much larger clone, so this may be a sequencing read error. The CDR3 does not close with the conserved phenylalanine or tryptophan, likely indicating a read error. This sample was included in a study of T cell repertoires in cytomegalovirus infection. This CDR3 spans 14 amino acids. The germline V gene encodes CDR1 SGHVS and CDR2 FNYEAQ. V lost 4 bases and J 4 bases, leaving 14 bases between the germline ends. Study-wide results and caveats: Summed public TCR beta family frequency identified CMV carriers bearing the relevant HLA.

Each CDR3 protein gets one entry after TCRdb re-called the reads with MiXCR. The sample consists of fewer than 250,000 distinct CDR3 sequences, about 20% of them appearing once. The receptor was isolated from a human donor in good health (CMV status not recorded). Some clones in this sample may be carry-over from other donors' samples. The chain employs TRBV7-6 and TRBJ2-7, with D possibly called TRBD1 or TRBD2 (5 bases each). Sequenced sample: CD8+ T cells from PBMCs. The CDR3 region has the DNA TGTGCCAGCAGCTCCGGGATAGGGACGTACGAGCAGTACTCC. Translation gives CASSSGIGTYEQYS.